The 8 T cell receptor beta chains presented below share a single source sample, sequenced in a study of T-cell memory formation after mild COVID-19. TCRdb ran MiXCR on the 5' RACE reads and lists one entry per CDR3 protein. The top ten clones hold 20% to 25% of a sample with about 400,000 distinct CDR3 sequences, roughly 15% of them seen once. The sample taken for sequencing was PBMCs or a T cell subset sorted from them (not recorded which). These receptors all come from a young man who had mild COVID-19 (a few samples of this study predate the infection). Cell type and time point are not known.

In this sample, this clonotype turned up a few times. The rearrangement joins TRBV5-1 to TRBJ2-3; D gene unclear. CDR1 is SGHRS and CDR2 is YFSETQ in the germline V gene. The CDR3 runs to 15 residues. V lost 5 bases and J lost 5, with 18 bases in between. The CDR3 DNA reads TGCGCCAGCAGGCTAAGGTGGCTAGGTGGAGATACGCAGTATTTT. It specifies CASRLRWLGGDTQYF.

In this sample, this clonotype turned up a few times. This sequence joins TRBV7-2 and TRBJ1-2; the match to TRBD1 covers 10 bases. This CDR3 is built from 16 residues. The germline V gene has CDR1 SGHTA and CDR2 FQGNSA. V dropped 5 bases and J dropped 3; count of bases not matched to a gene: 9. The CDR3 bases are TGTGCCAGCAGCACCTCCGGGACAGGGGACCACTATGGCTACACCTTC. This gives the protein CASSTSGTGDHYGYTF.

This clonotype has just a few counts. This sequence joins TRBV20-1 and TRBJ2-5, with 10 bases that match TRBD2. This CDR3 region has 15 residues. Looked up from germline, CDR1 is DFQATT and CDR2 is SNEGSKA (reference sequence). Trimming cost V 1 base and J 5 bases; bases outside gene matches: 7. The CDR3 coding sequence is TGCAGTGCTAGAGCCCCAGCGGGGGGGTGGGAGACCCAGTACTTC. Encoded protein: CSARAPAGGWETQYF.

The chain employs TRBV12-3 or TRBV12-4 and TRBJ1-1; D uncertain. This CDR3 has 12 amino acids. Trimming removed 6 bases at V and 0 bases at J, with 5 bases between. CDR3 sequence (DNA): TGTGCCAGCAGCATGGTGAACACTGAAGCTTTCTTT. It yields the protein CASSMVNTEAFF.

The chain couples TRBV3-1 to TRBJ2-2; the D call may be TRBD1 or TRBD2 (5 bases each). CDR3 length: 17 amino acids. In germline, CDR1 is LGHDT, CDR2 YNNKEL (reference sequence). V shed 0 bases and J shed 1 base, with 12 bases lying between them. CDR3 region: CASSQDSGAWNTGELFF. CDR3 nucleotide sequence: TGTGCCAGCAGCCAAGATTCCGGGGCTTGGAACACCGGGGAGCTGTTTTTT.

The rearrangement links TRBV7-2 to TRBJ1-6, with D unclear. Trimming took 3 bases from V and 10 from J, leaving 16 bases between them. The CDR3 loop spans 15 amino acids. Germline lookup yields CDR1 SGHTA and CDR2 FQGNSA. CDR3 in DNA: TGTGCCAGCAGCTTTTCCCAGGCCCGTAACTCACCCCTCCACTTT. It codes for CASSFSQARNSPLHF.

The sample holds a few counts of this clonotype. This CDR3 reads CASSQDRRGSGEETQYF. The CDR3 nucleotides are TGTGCCAGCAGCCAAGATCGTCGTGGTAGCGGAGAGGAGACCCAGTACTTC. This sequence joins TRBV4-2 and TRBJ2-5; the D gene is possibly TRBD2 (6 bases). Germline V gene lookup returns CDR1 LGHNA and CDR2 YNFKEQ. CDR3 length equals 17 residues. Trimming removed 0 bases from V and 5 bases from J, with 19 bases in between.

This clonotype was detected a few times. V is TRBV7-2 and J is TRBJ2-3, with TRBD1 matching 7 bases. Germline V CDR1 and CDR2: SGHTA, FQGNSA. J was trimmed by 9 bases and V by 1 base; bases with no gene match: 7. CDR3 size: 14 residues. Written as DNA, the CDR3 is TGTGCCAGCAGCTTAGAGGGACAGTCTGGCACGCAGTATTTT. This translates into CASSLEGQSGTQYF.